Listed here are 26 T cell receptor beta chains from one sample, sequenced in a study of control samples from healthy donors and cancer patients. Sequenced by immunoSEQ multiplex PCR; TCRdb stores in-frame clones only, minus some. In the table there are some 120,000 clones, about nine tenths of which are singletons. The sample was blood. These receptors were obtained from a man aged 35-49 years in good health.

This chain links TRBV6-6 with TRBJ2-1; 9 nucleotides agree with TRBD2. The CDR3 has 13 residues. Germline V lookup: CDR1 MNHNY, CDR2 SVGAGI (reference sequence). V shed 9 bases, J shed 7 bases, and the junction held 7 bases outside the gene matches. The CDR3 loop is CASKRGAPNEQFF. The CDR3 coding sequence is TGTGCCAGTAAGCGGGGGGCTCCGAATGAGCAGTTCTTC.

This chain uses TRBV2 with TRBJ1-6; 8 bases are shared with TRBD1. The germline V gene encodes CDR1 SNHLY and CDR2 FYNNEI. V dropped 6 bases and J dropped 11; count of bases not matched to a gene: 12. This CDR3 is built from 15 residues. The CDR3 here is CASSGGQGRGTPLHF. In DNA form, the CDR3 reads TGTGCCAGCAGCGGCGGACAGGGAAGGGGAACACCCCTCCACTTT.

This chain uses TRBV6-4 with TRBJ2-7; tentatively, D is TRBD2 (6 bases). In germline, CDR1 is MRHNA, CDR2 SNTAGT. The CDR3 contains 13 residues. V lost 6 bases to trimming and J lost 3 bases, with 12 bases between them. CDR3 DNA: TGTGCCAGCAGGGAACGGGAGATCTACGAGCAGTACTTC. Translated: CASREREIYEQYF.

The V gene is TRBV11-2, the J gene TRBJ2-1, with 7 bases aligning to TRBD2. Trimming cost V 1 base and J 8 bases; bases outside gene matches: 14. CDR1 is SGHAT, CDR2 FQNNGV, per germline. CDR3 size: 17 residues. The CDR3 nucleotides read TGTGCCAGCAGCTTAGTATTGAGGACTAGTGGTTCCCATGAGCAGTTCTTC. Translated: CASSLVLRTSGSHEQFF. The full variable domain, its missing parts supplied by reference TRBV11-2 and TRBJ2-1, is EAGVAQSPRYKIIEKRQSVAFWCNPISGHATLYWYQQILGQGPKLLIQFQNNGVVDDSQLPKDRFSAERLKGVDSTLKIQPAKLEDSAVYLCASSLVLRTSGSHEQFFGPGTRLTVL.

The genes are TRBV15 and TRBJ1-2; TRBD1 matches at 9 bases. The CDR3 is made up of 15 amino acids. Trimming cost V 5 bases and J 6 bases; bases outside gene matches: 10. Germline CDR1 LNHNV, CDR2 YYDKDF (reference sequence). The CDR3 bases are TGTGCCACCAGCTGGGCCTCCGGGACAGGGAATGGCTACACCTTC. Protein: CATSWASGTGNGYTF.

In its sample, this clone was seen once. J is TRBJ1-4 and V is TRBV6-5; no firm D call. CDR3 size: 15 residues. From germline, CDR1 is MNHEY and CDR2 SVGAGI. Between the trimmed V and J ends, which lost 4 bases and 0 bases, there was a span of 9 bases. The CDR3 protein is CASSSSLATNEKLFF. CDR3 bases: TGTGCCAGCAGTTCCTCACTGGCAACTAATGAAAAACTGTTTTTT.

The chain uses TRBV5-1 and TRBJ1-3, with 7 bases aligning to TRBD1. The germline CDR1 and CDR2 sequences are SGHRS and YFSETQ. The CDR3 runs to 18 residues. V trimming: 0 bases; J trimming: 2 bases; junction bases outside the gene matches: 11. The CDR3 nucleotides read TGCGCCAGCAGCTTGGATTATCGGGCAGGGGGTACTGGAAACACCATATATTTT. This encodes CASSLDYRAGGTGNTIYF.

This clone has only one observation. CDR3 protein: CASSLNFGEQFF. In DNA, the CDR3 is TGTGCCAGCAGCTTAAATTTTGGTGAGCAGTTCTTC. This sequence joins TRBV7-8 and TRBJ2-1; D remains unclear. The length of the CDR3 is 12 residues. V was cut by 2 bases and J by 9 bases, with 8 bases left in between. Germline V CDR1 and CDR2: SGHVS, FQNEAQ. Looking up the rest from reference TRBV7-8 and TRBJ2-1 gives the full variable domain: GAGVSQSPRYKVAKRGQDVALRCDPISGHVSLFWYQQALGQGPEFLTYFQNEAQLDKSGLPSDRFFAERPEGSVSTLKIQRTQQEDSAVYLCASSLNFGEQFFGPGTRLTVL.

This rearrangement joins TRBV7-2 to TRBJ1-4; no definite D call. The V end was cut by 0 bases, the J end by 8 bases, with 13 bases between. This CDR3 is built from 15 residues. Germline assignment: CDR1 SGHTA and CDR2 FQGNSA. The CDR3 bases are TGTGCCAGCAGCTTAGCGGGTGGGGTGGGCGAAAAACTGTTTTTT. The encoded protein is CASSLAGGVGEKLFF.

The chain is built from TRBV6-5 and TRBJ2-5; D might be TRBD1 (5 bases). V lost 0 bases, J lost 5 bases, and 13 bases lay in between. This CDR3 contains 15 residues. Germline V lookup: CDR1 MNHEY, CDR2 SVGAGI. As DNA, the CDR3 is TGTGCCAGCAGTTACTCCATCAGGGCGGTGGAGACCCAGTACTTC. Protein product: CASSYSIRAVETQYF.

This chain connects TRBV12-3 or TRBV12-4 to TRBJ1-2; D is undetermined. The germline V and J ends were trimmed by 5 bases and 3 bases, with 7 bases remaining between them. The CDR3 spans 12 residues. As DNA, the CDR3 is TGTGCCAGCAGTGGGTCCCACTATGGCTACACCTTC. Translated, it gives CASSGSHYGYTF.

This clone was observed a few times. V usage is TRBV16 and J usage is TRBJ1-4; D not resolved. Trimming removed 3 bases from V and 4 bases from J, with 15 bases in between. The CDR3 is 16 residues long. Germline-derived CDR1 and CDR2 are KGHSY and FQNENV. This CDR3 reads CASSQSFQGFNEKLFF. The CDR3 DNA follows: TGTGCCAGCAGCCAGTCGTTTCAAGGGTTTAATGAAAAACTGTTTTTT.

V usage is TRBV3-1 (or the pseudogene TRBV3-2) and J usage is TRBJ2-7; possible D gene TRBD2, 5 bases. V lost 1 base, J lost 4 bases, and 8 bases lay in between. The germline V gene encodes CDR1 LGHDT and CDR2 YNNKEL (reference sequence). This CDR3 region has 13 residues. In DNA, the CDR3 is TGTGCCAGCAGCCAAGCGAGGGCTTACGAGCAGTACTTC. Protein sequence: CASSQARAYEQYF.

In DNA, the CDR3 is TGTGCCAGCAACGGGGCCACAGCTAACTATGGCTACACCTTC. Protein product: CASNGATANYGYTF. The chain carries TRBV7-2 and TRBJ1-2; possible D gene TRBD1, 5 bases. The CDR3 consists of 14 residues. CDR1 and CDR2 (germline): SGHTA, FQGNSA. V gave up 7 bases and J gave up 0 bases, with 12 bases separating them.

This chain joins TRBV6-5 and TRBJ2-7; no clear D gene. V was shortened by 2 bases and J by 3 bases, with 8 bases between the two germline ends. Germline V gene lookup returns CDR1 MNHEY and CDR2 SVGAGI. This CDR3 region has 13 residues. The CDR3 region is CASSYAESYEQYF. The CDR3 bases are TGTGCCAGCAGTTACGCAGAAAGCTACGAGCAGTACTTC.

This chain uses TRBV2 with TRBJ1-2; no clear D gene. The ends were cut back, 3 bases at V and 7 bases at J, with 12 bases in the middle. The CDR3 is 13 amino acids. Germline values: CDR1 SNHLY, CDR2 FYNNEI. The CDR3 spells CASSDSRGFGYTF. The CDR3 DNA is TGTGCCAGCAGTGATAGTCGGGGATTTGGCTACACCTTC.

This clone appeared a single time. J is TRBJ1-1 and V is TRBV5-4, with D perhaps TRBD1 (5 bases). The CDR3 spans 16 residues. Germline-derived CDR1 and CDR2 are SGHNT and YYREEE (reference sequence). V lost 0 bases, J lost 0 bases, and 12 bases lay in between. Written as DNA, the CDR3 is TGTGCCAGCAGCTTGGCCAGGGCCACCATGAACACTGAAGCTTTCTTT. It specifies CASSLARATMNTEAFF.

The V gene is TRBV7-8, the J gene TRBJ1-6; the match to TRBD1 covers 7 bases. Germline-derived CDR1 and CDR2 are SGHVS and FQNEAQ. The CDR3 contains 17 residues. V shed 6 bases and J 0 bases; nucleotides not matched to a gene: 8. CDR3 loop: CASRHLGQSSYNSPLHF. The DNA of the CDR3 is TGTGCCAGCAGGCACCTGGGACAGAGCTCCTATAATTCACCCCTCCACTTT.

The chain joins TRBV19 to TRBJ1-2, with 7 bases fitting TRBD1. CDR1 is LNHDA and CDR2 is SQIVND in the germline V gene (reference sequence). CDR3 length: 15 residues. V lost 6 bases to trimming and J lost 3 bases; unmatched junction nucleotides: 10. CDR3 coding DNA: TGTGCCAGTAGATCCGGGACAGCCTCTTACTATGGCTACACCTTC. Translated, it gives CASRSGTASYYGYTF.

In DNA form, the CDR3 reads TGTGCCAGCAGCTTTTCCGGCGGGGGGGAAGATACGCAGTATTTT. It codes for CASSFSGGGEDTQYF. The V call is TRBV7-2, the J call TRBJ2-3; TRBD2 matches 9 bases. Trimming at V came to 3 bases and at J to 5 bases, leaving 6 bases not matched to a gene. The CDR3 is 15 residues long. The germline V gene has CDR1 SGHTA and CDR2 FQGNSA.

This rearrangement joins TRBV5-4 to TRBJ1-1, with a tentative D call TRBD1 (5 bases). The CDR3 has 13 amino acids. V was cut by 10 bases and J by 1 base, with 14 bases left in between. Germline CDR1 and CDR2: SGHNT and YYREEE (reference sequence). This CDR3 is CAGGGRANTEAFF. The CDR3 region has the DNA TGTGCCGGGGGAGGCAGAGCGAACACTGAAGCTTTCTTT.

The chain links TRBV2 to TRBJ2-1; possible D gene TRBD2, 7 bases. Germline CDR1 is SNHLY and CDR2 is FYNNEI. Between the trimmed V and J ends, which lost 5 bases and 5 bases, there was a span of 16 bases. This CDR3 spans 15 amino acids. This CDR3 is CASSKGGEGNNEQFF. The DNA of the CDR3 is TGTGCCAGCAGTAAAGGGGGGGAAGGGAACAATGAGCAGTTCTTC. The full variable domain, rest sourced from reference TRBV2 and TRBJ2-1, is EPEVTQTPSHQVTQMGQEVILRCVPISNHLYFYWYRQILGQKVEFLVSFYNNEISEKSEIFDDQFSVERPDGSNFTLKIRSTKLEDSAMYFCASSKGGEGNNEQFFGPGTRLTVL.

The chain carries TRBV6-5 and TRBJ1-1; D unclear. The CDR3 has 15 amino acids. The V gene's germline CDR1 is MNHEY and CDR2 SVGAGI. V dropped 0 bases and J dropped 8 bases, with 16 bases sitting between them. The DNA of the CDR3 is TGTGCCAGCAGTTACTCTGAGGTGGCTGGACCCGAAGCTTTCTTT. Encoded protein: CASSYSEVAGPEAFF.

This chain links TRBV24-1 with TRBJ2-1; the match to TRBD2 covers 7 bases. This CDR3 has 14 amino acids. The germline V gene encodes CDR1 KGHDR and CDR2 SFDVKD. V trimming: 8 bases; J trimming: 9 bases; junction bases outside the gene matches: 12. Written as DNA, the CDR3 is TGTGCCACCACGGGCGGGGGAGGGAGCATTGAGCAGTTCTTC. Protein sequence: CATTGGGGSIEQFF.

In this sample, this clone turned up a few times. The gene calls are TRBV15 and TRBJ2-7; either TRBD1 or TRBD2 may fit D (5 bases each). The CDR3 totals 16 residues. Germline V gives CDR1 LNHNV, CDR2 YYDKDF (reference sequence). Trimming pared 3 bases from V and 3 bases from J, leaving 18 bases between. CDR3 residues: CATSRDIPGTGYEQYF. CDR3 coding DNA: TGTGCCACCAGCAGGGATATTCCCGGGACGGGCTACGAGCAGTACTTC.

The rearrangement links TRBV2 to TRBJ2-2, with 7 bases matching TRBD2. CDR3 length: 14 amino acids. Germline V lookup: CDR1 SNHLY, CDR2 FYNNEI. Trimming removed 11 bases from V and 1 base from J; junction bases left unmatched: 7. This CDR3 reads CAPIGRGNTGELFF. DNA of the CDR3: TGTGCCCCCATAGGGAGGGGGAACACCGGGGAGCTGTTTTTT.